The 3 T cell receptor beta chains below come from one sample, sequenced in a study of T cell responses to AZD1222 COVID-19 vaccine. Sequencing was performed with immunoSEQ multiplex PCR; in TCRdb, only in-frame clones are kept and a portion is missing. Among under 35,000 clones listed, 70% to 90% were seen once. The material sequenced was peripheral blood, taken on day 0 of AZD1222 vaccination. The source is an adult in good health.

This rearrangement joins TRBV7-2 to TRBJ1-1; 12 bases are a match to TRBD1. The CDR3 spans 14 residues. Germline V CDR1 and CDR2: SGHTA, FQGNSA. Losses at the gene ends were 4 bases for V and 7 bases for J; bases not matched to a gene: 4. The DNA for the CDR3 is TGTGCCAGCAGCTGGGGACAGGGGGCATTTGAAGCTTTCTTT. Its translation: CASSWGQGAFEAFF.

The chain couples TRBV5-1 to TRBJ2-1; TRBD2 is a possible D gene (6 bases). The CDR3 contains 16 residues. CDR1 and CDR2 from the germline V gene are SGHRS and YFSETQ. The V and J ends lost 0 bases and 9 bases respectively, with 19 bases between them. The CDR3 coding sequence is TGCGCCAGCAGCTTGGTAGGGACTTCCTCCGAGAGTGAGCAGTTCTTC. It encodes CASSLVGTSSESEQFF.

This rearrangement joins TRBV18 to TRBJ1-1; D perhaps matches TRBD1 (6 bases). This CDR3 is 13 amino acids long. The V gene's germline CDR1 is KGHSH and CDR2 LQKENI. V lost 2 bases and J lost 7, with 11 bases in between. CDR3 region: CASSPKGDDEAFF. For the CDR3, the DNA is TGTGCCAGCTCACCAAAGGGGGATGATGAAGCTTTCTTT. Together with reference TRBV18 and TRBJ1-1, the CDR3 gives the full variable domain: NAGVMQNPRHLVRRRGQEARLRCSPMKGHSHVYWYRQLPEEGLKFMVYLQKENIIDESGMPKERFSAEFPKEGPSILRIQQVVRGDSAAYFCASSPKGDDEAFFGQGTRLTVV.